The source of this T cell receptor (beta chain) is a study of blood T cell repertoires in COVID-19. As for the study in general: Whether acute or convalescent, the COVID-19 samples came from the United States, Italy and Spain. T cells, B-cell-depleted T cells, or PBMCs provided the cDNA or gDNA that served as material.

V gave up 4 bases and J gave up 4 bases, with 14 bases separating them. Germline loops: CDR1 SGHRS, CDR2 YFSETQ. The CDR3 covers 15 residues. How the authors handled the data: Amplification of reference gene primers provided the estimated nucleated cell counts. The data were produced by immunoSEQ multiplex PCR, yet TCRdb's version contains in-frame clones alone and is incomplete. V and J calls and clone size come straight from that table; D and trimming were deduced from the DNA. This sample has 180,000 or so clones, with 88% found just once. The receptor was derived from a woman under 40 with acute or convalescent COVID-19. Sequenced: peripheral blood. The rearrangement links TRBV5-1 to TRBJ1-4, with D maybe TRBD1 (6 bases). CDR3 residues: CASSPGTLGNEKLFF. The CDR3 DNA sequence: TGCGCCAGCAGCCCCGGGACACTCGGTAATGAAAAACTGTTTTTT.